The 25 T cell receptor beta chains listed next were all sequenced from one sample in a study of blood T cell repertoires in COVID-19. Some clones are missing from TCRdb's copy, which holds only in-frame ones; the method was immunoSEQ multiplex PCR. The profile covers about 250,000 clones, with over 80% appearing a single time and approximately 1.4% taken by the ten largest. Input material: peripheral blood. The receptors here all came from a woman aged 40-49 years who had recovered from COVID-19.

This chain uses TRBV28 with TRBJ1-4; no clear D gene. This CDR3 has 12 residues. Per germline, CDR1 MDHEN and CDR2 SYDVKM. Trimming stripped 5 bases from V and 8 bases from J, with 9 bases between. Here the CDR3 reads CASSPPREKLFF. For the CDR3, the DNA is TGTGCCAGCAGTCCCCCGCGGGAAAAACTGTTTTTT.

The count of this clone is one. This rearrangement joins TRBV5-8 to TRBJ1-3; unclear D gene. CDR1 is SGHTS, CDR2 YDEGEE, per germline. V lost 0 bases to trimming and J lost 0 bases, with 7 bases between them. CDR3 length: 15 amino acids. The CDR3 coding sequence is TGTGCCAGCAGCTTGGACAGACGCTCTGGAAACACCATATATTTT. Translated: CASSLDRRSGNTIYF.

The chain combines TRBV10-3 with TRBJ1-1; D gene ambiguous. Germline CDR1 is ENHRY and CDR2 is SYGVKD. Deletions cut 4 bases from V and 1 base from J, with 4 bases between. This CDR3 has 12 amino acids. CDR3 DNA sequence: TGTGCCATCAGTGTGCGGAACACTGAAGCTTTCTTT. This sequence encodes CAISVRNTEAFF.

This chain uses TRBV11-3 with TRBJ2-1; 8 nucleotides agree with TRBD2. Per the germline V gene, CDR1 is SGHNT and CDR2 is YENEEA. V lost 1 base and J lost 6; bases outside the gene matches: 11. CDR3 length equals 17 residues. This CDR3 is CASSLVAGGPRTNEQFF. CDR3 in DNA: TGTGCCAGCAGCTTAGTTGCGGGGGGCCCACGGACCAATGAGCAGTTCTTC.

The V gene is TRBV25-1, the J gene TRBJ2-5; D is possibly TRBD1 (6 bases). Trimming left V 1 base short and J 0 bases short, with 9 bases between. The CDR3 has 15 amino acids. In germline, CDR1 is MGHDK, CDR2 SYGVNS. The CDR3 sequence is CASSEFYRDQETQYF. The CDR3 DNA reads TGTGCCAGCAGTGAATTCTACAGGGACCAAGAGACCCAGTACTTC. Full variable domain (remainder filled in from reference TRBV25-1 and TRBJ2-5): EADIYQTPRYLVIGTGKKITLECSQTMGHDKMYWYQQDPGMELHLIHYSYGVNSTEKGDLSSESTVSRIRTEHFPLTLESARPSHTSQYLCASSEFYRDQETQYFGPGTRLLVL.

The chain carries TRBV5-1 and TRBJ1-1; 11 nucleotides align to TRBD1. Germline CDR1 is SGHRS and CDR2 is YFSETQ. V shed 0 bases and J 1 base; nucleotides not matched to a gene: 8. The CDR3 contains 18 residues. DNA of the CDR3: TGCGCCAGCAGCTTGGTTGGGACAGGGGGAGATTGGAACACTGAAGCTTTCTTT. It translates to CASSLVGTGGDWNTEAFF.

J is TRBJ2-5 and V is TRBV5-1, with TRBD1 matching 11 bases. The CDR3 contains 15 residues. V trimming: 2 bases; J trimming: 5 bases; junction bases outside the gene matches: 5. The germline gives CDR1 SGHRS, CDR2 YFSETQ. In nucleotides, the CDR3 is TGCGCCAGCAGCTTCCGGACAGGGGGCAAGGAGACCCAGTACTTC. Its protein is CASSFRTGGKETQYF.

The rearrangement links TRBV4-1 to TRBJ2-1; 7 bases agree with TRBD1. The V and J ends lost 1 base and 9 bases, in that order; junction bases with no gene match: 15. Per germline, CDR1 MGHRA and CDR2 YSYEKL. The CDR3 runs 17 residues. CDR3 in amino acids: CASSQVHRTGLGGEQFF. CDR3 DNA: TGCGCCAGCAGCCAAGTCCACCGGACAGGTTTGGGCGGTGAGCAGTTCTTC.

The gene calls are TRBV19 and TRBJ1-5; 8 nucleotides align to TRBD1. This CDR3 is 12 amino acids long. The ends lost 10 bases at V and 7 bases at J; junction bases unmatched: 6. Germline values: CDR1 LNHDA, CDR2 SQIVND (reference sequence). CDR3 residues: CAISDREQPQHF. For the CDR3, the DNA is TGTGCCATCTCGGACAGGGAGCAGCCCCAGCATTTT.

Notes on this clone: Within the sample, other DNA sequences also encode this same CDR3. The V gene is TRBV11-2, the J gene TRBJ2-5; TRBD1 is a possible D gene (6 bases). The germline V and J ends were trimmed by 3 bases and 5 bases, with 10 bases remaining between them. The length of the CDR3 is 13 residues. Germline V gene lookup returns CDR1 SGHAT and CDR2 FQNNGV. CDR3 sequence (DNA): TGTGCCAGCAGCTTGACAGGCAAGGAGACCCAGTACTTC. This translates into CASSLTGKETQYF. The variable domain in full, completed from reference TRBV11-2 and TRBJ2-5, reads EAGVAQSPRYKIIEKRQSVAFWCNPISGHATLYWYQQILGQGPKLLIQFQNNGVVDDSQLPKDRFSAERLKGVDSTLKIQPAKLEDSAVYLCASSLTGKETQYFGPGTRLLVL.

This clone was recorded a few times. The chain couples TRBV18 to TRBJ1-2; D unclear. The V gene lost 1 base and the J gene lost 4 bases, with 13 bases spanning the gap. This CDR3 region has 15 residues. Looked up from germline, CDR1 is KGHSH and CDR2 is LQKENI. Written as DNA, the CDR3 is TGTGCCAGCTCACCACTCCGGGGTATTAGCTATGGCTACACCTTC. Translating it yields CASSPLRGISYGYTF.

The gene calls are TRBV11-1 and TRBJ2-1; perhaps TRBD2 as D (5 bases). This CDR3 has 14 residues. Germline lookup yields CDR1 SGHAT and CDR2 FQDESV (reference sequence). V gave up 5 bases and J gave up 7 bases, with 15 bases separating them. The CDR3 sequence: CASSPDFKWNEQFF. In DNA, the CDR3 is TGTGCCAGCAGCCCGGACTTCAAGTGGAATGAGCAGTTCTTC. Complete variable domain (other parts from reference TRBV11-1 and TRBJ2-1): EAEVAQSPRYKITEKSQAVAFWCDPISGHATLYWYRQILGQGPELLVQFQDESVVDDSQLPKDRFSAERLKGVDSTLKIQPAELGDSAMYLCASSPDFKWNEQFFGPGTRLTVL.

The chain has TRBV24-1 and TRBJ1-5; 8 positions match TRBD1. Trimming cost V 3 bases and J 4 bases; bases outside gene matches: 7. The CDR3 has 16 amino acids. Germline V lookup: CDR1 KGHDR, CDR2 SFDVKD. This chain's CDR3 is CATSDAKTGENQPQHF. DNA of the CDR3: TGTGCCACCAGTGATGCCAAGACAGGGGAGAATCAGCCCCAGCATTTT.

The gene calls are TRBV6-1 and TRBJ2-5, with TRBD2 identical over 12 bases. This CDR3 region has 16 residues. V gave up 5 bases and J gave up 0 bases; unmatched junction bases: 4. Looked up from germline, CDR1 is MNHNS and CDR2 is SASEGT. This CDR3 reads CASSKGTSGYQETQYF. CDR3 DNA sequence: TGTGCCAGCAGTAAAGGGACTAGCGGGTACCAAGAGACCCAGTACTTC.

CDR3 DNA sequence: TGTGCCAGCGGAGAAGGGACAGGAAATCAGCCCCAGCATTTT. Translated, it gives CASGEGTGNQPQHF. The chain couples TRBV28 to TRBJ1-5; 8 nucleotides match TRBD1. Per the germline V gene, CDR1 is MDHEN and CDR2 is SYDVKM. V shed 8 bases, J shed 4 bases, and the junction held 7 bases outside the gene matches. The CDR3 runs 14 residues.

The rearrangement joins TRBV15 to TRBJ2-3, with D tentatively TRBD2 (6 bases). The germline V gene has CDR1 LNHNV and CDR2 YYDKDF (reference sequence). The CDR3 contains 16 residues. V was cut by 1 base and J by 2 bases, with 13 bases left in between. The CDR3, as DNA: TGTGCCACCAGCAGAGCTCCGGGGGTCGTCACAGATACGCAGTATTTT. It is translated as CATSRAPGVVTDTQYF.

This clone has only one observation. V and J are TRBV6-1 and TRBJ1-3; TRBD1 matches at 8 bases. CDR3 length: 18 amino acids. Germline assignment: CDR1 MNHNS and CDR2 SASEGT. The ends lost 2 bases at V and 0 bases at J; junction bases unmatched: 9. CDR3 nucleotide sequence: TGTGCCAGCAGTGAATTCCTACAAACAGGGGGCTCTGGAAACACCATATATTTT. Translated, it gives CASSEFLQTGGSGNTIYF.

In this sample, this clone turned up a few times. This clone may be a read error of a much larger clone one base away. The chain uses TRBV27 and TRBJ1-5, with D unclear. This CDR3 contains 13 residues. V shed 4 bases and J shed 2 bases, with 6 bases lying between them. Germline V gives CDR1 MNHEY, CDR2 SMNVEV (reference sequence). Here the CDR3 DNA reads TGTGCCAGCAGTTCACGGGGCAATCAGCCCCAGCATTTT. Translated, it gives CASSSRGNQPQHF.

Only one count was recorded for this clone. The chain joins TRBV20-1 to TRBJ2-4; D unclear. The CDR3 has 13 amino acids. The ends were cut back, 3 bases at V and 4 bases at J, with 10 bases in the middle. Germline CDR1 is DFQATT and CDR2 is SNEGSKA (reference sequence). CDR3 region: CSASSGAKNIQYF. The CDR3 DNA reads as TGCAGTGCTAGTTCGGGTGCTAAAAACATTCAGTACTTC.

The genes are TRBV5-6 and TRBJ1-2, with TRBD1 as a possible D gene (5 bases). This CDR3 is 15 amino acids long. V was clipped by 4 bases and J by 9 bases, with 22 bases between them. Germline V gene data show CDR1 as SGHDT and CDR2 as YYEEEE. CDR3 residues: CASSRRDCSPFCYTF. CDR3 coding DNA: TGTGCCAGCAGCAGGAGGGACTGTTCACCATTTTGCTACACCTTC.

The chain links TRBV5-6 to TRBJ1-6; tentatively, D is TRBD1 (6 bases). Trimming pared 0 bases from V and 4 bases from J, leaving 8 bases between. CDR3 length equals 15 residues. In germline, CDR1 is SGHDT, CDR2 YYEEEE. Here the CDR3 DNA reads TGTGCCAGCAGCTTGGAAGGGGGATATAATTCACCCCTCCACTTT. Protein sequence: CASSLEGGYNSPLHF. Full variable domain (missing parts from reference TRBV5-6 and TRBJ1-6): DAGVTQSPTHLIKTRGQQVTLRCSPKSGHDTVSWYQQALGQGPQFIFQYYEEEERQRGNFPDRFSGHQFPNYSSELNVNALLLGDSALYLCASSLEGGYNSPLHFGNGTRLTVT.

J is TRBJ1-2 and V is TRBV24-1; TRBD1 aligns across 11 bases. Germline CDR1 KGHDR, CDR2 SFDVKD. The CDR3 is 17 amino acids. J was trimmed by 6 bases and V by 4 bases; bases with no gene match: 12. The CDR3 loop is CATSDPTGTGGRDGYTF. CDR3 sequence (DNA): TGTGCCACCAGTGACCCGACGGGGACAGGGGGACGGGATGGCTACACCTTC.

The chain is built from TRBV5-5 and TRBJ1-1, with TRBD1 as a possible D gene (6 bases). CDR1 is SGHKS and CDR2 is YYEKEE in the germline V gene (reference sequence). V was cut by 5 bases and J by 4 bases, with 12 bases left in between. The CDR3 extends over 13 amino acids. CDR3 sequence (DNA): TGTGCCAGCAGTTGGGACACCCGCACTGAAGCTTTCTTT. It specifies CASSWDTRTEAFF.

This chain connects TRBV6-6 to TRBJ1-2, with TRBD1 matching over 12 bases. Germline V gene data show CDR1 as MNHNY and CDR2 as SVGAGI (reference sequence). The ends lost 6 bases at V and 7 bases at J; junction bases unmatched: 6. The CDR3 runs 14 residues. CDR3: CASSRDRGRIGYTF. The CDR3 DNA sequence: TGTGCCAGCAGCAGGGACAGGGGGCGCATTGGCTACACCTTC.

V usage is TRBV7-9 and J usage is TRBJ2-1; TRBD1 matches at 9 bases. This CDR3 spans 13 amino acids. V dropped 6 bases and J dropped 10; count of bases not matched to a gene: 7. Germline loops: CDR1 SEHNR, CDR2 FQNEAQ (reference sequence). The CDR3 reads CASRIQGAREQFF. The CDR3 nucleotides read TGTGCCAGCAGGATACAGGGGGCTCGGGAGCAGTTCTTC.